The text below deals with one T cell receptor (beta chain). Libraries were prepared by immunoSEQ multiplex PCR; TCRdb keeps only in-frame clonotypes and omits some of them. The sample records around 180,000 clones, roughly four fifths being singletons. These data originate in a study of blood T cell repertoires in COVID-19. Study context: The samples span acute and convalescent COVID-19 from the United States, Italy and Spain. T cells, B-cell-depleted T cells, or PBMCs supplied cDNA or gDNA.

The CDR3 extends over 12 amino acids. CDR1 and CDR2 from the germline V gene are SGHNT and YENEEA. Trimming removed 1 base at V and 4 bases at J, with 5 bases between. The rearrangement uses TRBV11-3 and TRBJ2-7; D is uncertain. The TCR was taken from a human donor in a cohort sampled during active COVID-19. The source material was peripheral blood. In DNA form, the CDR3 reads TGTGCCAGCAGCTTAGCGGAGTACGAGCAGTACTTC. Translated, it gives CASSLAEYEQYF.